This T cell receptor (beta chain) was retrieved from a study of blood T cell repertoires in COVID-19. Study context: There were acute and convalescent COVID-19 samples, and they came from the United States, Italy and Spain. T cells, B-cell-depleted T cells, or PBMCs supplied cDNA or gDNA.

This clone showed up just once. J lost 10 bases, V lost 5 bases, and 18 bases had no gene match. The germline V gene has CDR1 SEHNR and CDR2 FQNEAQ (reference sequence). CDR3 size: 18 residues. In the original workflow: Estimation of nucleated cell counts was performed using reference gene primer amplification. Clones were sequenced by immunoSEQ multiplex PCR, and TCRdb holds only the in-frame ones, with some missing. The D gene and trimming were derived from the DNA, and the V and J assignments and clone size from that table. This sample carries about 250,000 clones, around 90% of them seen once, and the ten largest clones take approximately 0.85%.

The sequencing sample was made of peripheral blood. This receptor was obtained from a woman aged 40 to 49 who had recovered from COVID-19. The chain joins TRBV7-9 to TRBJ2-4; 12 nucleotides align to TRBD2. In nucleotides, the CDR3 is TGTGCCAGCAGCCCCAGAGGACACGGACTAGCGGGGCCAGGTATTCAGTACTTC. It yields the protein CASSPRGHGLAGPGIQYF. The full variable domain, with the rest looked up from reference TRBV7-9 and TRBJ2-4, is DTGVSQNPRHKITKRGQNVTFRCDPISEHNRLYWYRQTLGQGPEFLTYFQNEAQLEKSRLLSDRFSAERPKGSFSTLEIQRTEQGDSAMYLCASSPRGHGLAGPGIQYFGAGTRLSVL.